The clone carrying this TCR beta chain was detected once. The sample originates from a study of cytomegalovirus exposure and HLA in healthy donors. Study information: The study placed about 81% of its approximately 360 genotyped donors in the Caucasian-associated ancestry cluster.

Vbeta (60) and Jbeta (13) primers were used in the PCR. Clones were sequenced by immunoSEQ multiplex PCR, and TCRdb holds only the in-frame ones, with some missing. Of some 140,000 clones detected, 80% appear once; the ten largest clones hold approximately 5.6%. The V gene's germline CDR1 is MDHEN and CDR2 SYDVKM. CDR3 length: 13 amino acids. V was pared by 3 bases and J by 6 bases, with 12 bases between. The TCR sequence derives from a woman between 35 and 50 years old in good health and CMV-seropositive. The chain carries TRBV28 and TRBJ2-7, with D tentatively TRBD2 (6 bases). The source material was PBMCs. Written as DNA, the CDR3 is TGTGCCAGCAGTTTCGGGGGAGACTCCGAGCAGTACTTC. Translated, it gives CASSFGGDSEQYF.